The rows below give T cell receptor beta chains drawn from one sample of a study of T cell repertoires in cytomegalovirus infection. Antigen specificity for these receptors is unknown. TCRdb recomputed calls from the reads with MiXCR, one row per CDR3 protein. The table lists more than 50,000 distinct CDR3 sequences, more than 25% of them singletons. The sequencing input was PBMCs, sequenced either directly or after in vitro stimulation (not recorded which). Receptor source: a human donor in good health (CMV status not recorded). Some clones in this sample may be carry-over from other donors' samples. Both conserved end residues are part of each CDR3. The order of the fields is V gene, D gene, clone size, J gene, CDR3 protein, CDR3 DNA. The D gene is left open where the match is weak. Rows may omit the clone size; those that give it use once, few, many or a size class.

>TRBV12-3/TRBV12-4|TRBD1|few|TRBJ2-1
CASSLLTGGLDEQFF
TGTGCCAGCAGTTTATTGACAGGGGGCCTTGATGAGCAGTTCTTC
>TRBV19|NA|NA|TRBJ1-1
CACSYFGAEAFF
TGTGCCTGCTCTTATTTCGGGGCGGAAGCTTTCTTT
>TRBV5-6|TRBD1|NA|TRBJ1-5
CASRWDRVGNQPQHF
TGTGCCAGCAGATGGGACAGAGTAGGCAATCAGCCCCAGCATTTT
>TRBV12-3/TRBV12-4|TRBD2|NA|TRBJ2-1
CASSAGTRHYNEQFF
TGTGCCAGCAGTGCCGGGACTAGACATTACAATGAGCAGTTCTTC
>TRBV4-2|NA|few|TRBJ2-7
CASSQDSGRSYEQYF
TGTGCCAGCAGCCAAGATAGTGGCAGATCCTACGAGCAGTACTTC
>TRBV10-3|NA|NA|TRBJ1-6
CAISETTGQNSPLHF
TGTGCCATCAGTGAGACGACAGGTCAAAATTCACCCCTCCACTTT
>TRBV5-4|TRBD2|NA|TRBJ2-1
CASSLAALAGVEQFF
TGTGCCAGCAGCTTGGCAGCACTAGCGGGAGTTGAGCAGTTCTTC
>TRBV6-2/TRBV6-3|TRBD2|many|TRBJ2-1
CASSYSITSGSPRRGEQFF
TGTGCCAGCAGTTACTCGATCACTAGCGGGAGCCCACGGAGGGGTGAGCAGTTCTTC
>TRBV7-8|TRBD1|few|TRBJ1-3
CASSSYGPPDRLYF
TGTGCCAGCAGCTCATATGGGCCCCCGGACAGGCTATATTTT
>TRBV15|NA|NA|TRBJ1-5
CATSKGDGGNQPQHF
TGTGCCACCAGCAAAGGTGACGGAGGCAATCAGCCCCAGCATTTT
>TRBV7-6|NA|few|TRBJ1-3
CASSSSRAGNTIYF
TGTGCCAGCAGCTCGTCCAGGGCTGGAAACACCATATATTTT
>TRBV7-8|TRBD1|NA|TRBJ2-7
CASTDRAAYEQYF
TGTGCCAGCACAGACAGGGCGGCCTACGAGCAGTACTTC
>TRBV2|NA|few|TRBJ1-2
CASSENREGGYTF
TGTGCCAGCAGTGAAAACCGGGAAGGTGGCTACACCTTC
>TRBV28|NA|NA|TRBJ1-5
CASSYGGGSNQPQHF
TGTGCCAGCAGTTACGGGGGGGGAAGCAATCAGCCCCAGCATTTT
>TRBV15|NA|NA|TRBJ1-6
CATGGGYNSPLHF
TGTGCCACCGGTGGGGGTTATAATTCACCCCTCCACTTT
>TRBV11-1|NA|few|TRBJ1-6
CASSLNRGSPLHF
TGTGCCAGCAGCTTAAATCGGGGTTCACCCCTCCACTTT
>TRBV7-2|TRBD1|many|TRBJ1-3
CASSLVTGQWGNTIYF
TGTGCCAGCAGCTTAGTAACGGGACAGTGGGGAAACACCATATATTTT
>TRBV29-1|NA|few|TRBJ2-3
CSVEEVSSTDTQYF
TGCAGCGTTGAAGAAGTCTCAAGCACAGATACGCAGTATTTT
>TRBV5-1|NA|NA|TRBJ2-5
CASRFQETQYF
TGCGCCAGCAGATTTCAAGAGACCCAGTACTTC
>TRBV12-3/TRBV12-4|NA|few|TRBJ1-4
CASSEGDEKLFF
TGTGCCAGCAGTGAAGGGGATGAAAAACTGTTTTTT
>TRBV11-2|NA|few|TRBJ2-3
CASSRRETTDTQYF
TGTGCCAGCAGCCGCAGGGAGACCACAGATACGCAGTATTTT
>TRBV7-8|NA|many|TRBJ2-3
CASSPGRRETTDTQYF
TGTGCCAGCAGCCCCGGCCGGCGCGAGACAACAGATACGCAGTATTTT
>TRBV7-3|TRBD1|NA|TRBJ2-1
CASSHAQGAVNEQFF
TGTGCCAGCAGCCATGCCCAGGGGGCGGTTAATGAGCAGTTCTTC
>TRBV11-2|TRBD1|NA|TRBJ2-5
CASSAQGALETQYF
TGTGCCAGCAGCGCCCAGGGGGCGTTAGAGACCCAGTACTTC
>TRBV7-2|NA|many|TRBJ2-3
CASTSRDTQYF
TGTGCCAGCACCAGCAGGGATACGCAGTATTTT
>TRBV7-8|TRBD2|few|TRBJ2-5
CASSYGLAGAPHQETQYF
TGTGCCAGCAGCTATGGACTAGCGGGGGCCCCACACCAAGAGACCCAGTACTTC
>TRBV12-3/TRBV12-4|NA|few|TRBJ2-2
CASRGVNTGELFF
TGTGCCAGCCGGGGAGTTAACACCGGGGAGCTGTTTTTT
>TRBV7-6|NA|NA|TRBJ2-7
CASSLGGGGYEQYF
TGTGCCAGCAGCTTAGGTGGGGGCGGCTACGAGCAGTACTTC
>TRBV7-2|TRBD2|NA|TRBJ2-1
CASSPGTTEAFF
TGTGCCAGCAGCCCCGGGACTACAGAGGCGTTCTTC
>TRBV12-3/TRBV12-4|NA|few|TRBJ1-2
CASSSNNYGYTF
TGTGCCAGCAGTTCCAATAACTATGGCTACACCTTC
>TRBV12-3/TRBV12-4|NA|few|TRBJ1-1
CASSFDNTEAFF
TGTGCCAGCAGTTTTGATAACACTGAAGCTTTCTTT
>TRBV7-9|NA|many|TRBJ1-1
CASSLPGKATEAFF
TGTGCCAGCAGCTTACCGGGTAAGGCCACTGAAGCTTTCTTT
>TRBV10-3|NA|NA|TRBJ1-2
CAISDMPVNYGYTF
TGTGCCATCAGTGATATGCCAGTTAACTATGGCTACACCTTC
>TRBV7-2|TRBD1|few|TRBJ1-2
CASSLGTGGSYGYTF
TGTGCCAGCAGCTTAGGGACAGGGGGTTCTTATGGCTACACCTTC